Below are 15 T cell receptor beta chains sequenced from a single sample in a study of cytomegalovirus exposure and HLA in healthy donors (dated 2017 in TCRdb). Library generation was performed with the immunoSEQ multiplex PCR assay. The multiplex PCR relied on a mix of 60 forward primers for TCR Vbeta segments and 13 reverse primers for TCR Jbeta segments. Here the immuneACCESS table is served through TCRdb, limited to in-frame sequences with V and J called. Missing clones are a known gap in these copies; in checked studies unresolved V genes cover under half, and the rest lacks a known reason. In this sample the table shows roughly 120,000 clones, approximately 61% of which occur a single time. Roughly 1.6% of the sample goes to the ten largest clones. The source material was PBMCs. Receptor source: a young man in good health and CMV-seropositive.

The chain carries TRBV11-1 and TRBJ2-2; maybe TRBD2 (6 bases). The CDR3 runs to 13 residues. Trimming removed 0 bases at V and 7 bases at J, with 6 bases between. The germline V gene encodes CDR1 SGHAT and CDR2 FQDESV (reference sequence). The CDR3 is CASSLAGGGELFF. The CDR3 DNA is TGTGCCAGCAGCTTAGCGGGGGGCGGGGAGCTGTTTTTT.

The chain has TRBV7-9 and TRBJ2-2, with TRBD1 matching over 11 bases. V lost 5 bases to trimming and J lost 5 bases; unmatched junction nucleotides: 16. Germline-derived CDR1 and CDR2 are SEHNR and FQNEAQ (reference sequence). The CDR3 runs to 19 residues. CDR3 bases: TGTGCCAGCAGCCCCGGGACAGGGGGTCGTTTTGGGTGGACCGGGGAGCTGTTTTTT. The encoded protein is CASSPGTGGRFGWTGELFF.

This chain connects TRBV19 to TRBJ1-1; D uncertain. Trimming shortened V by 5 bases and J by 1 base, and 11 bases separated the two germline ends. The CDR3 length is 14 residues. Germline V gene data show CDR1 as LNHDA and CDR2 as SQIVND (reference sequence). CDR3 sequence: CASSWLGRNTEAFF. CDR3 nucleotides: TGTGCCAGTAGTTGGTTGGGCAGGAACACTGAAGCTTTCTTT.

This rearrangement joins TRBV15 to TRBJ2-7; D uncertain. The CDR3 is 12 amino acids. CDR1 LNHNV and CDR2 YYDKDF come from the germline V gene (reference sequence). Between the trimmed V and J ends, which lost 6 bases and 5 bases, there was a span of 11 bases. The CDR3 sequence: CATSRWRDEQYF. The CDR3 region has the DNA TGTGCCACCAGTAGATGGAGAGACGAGCAGTACTTC.

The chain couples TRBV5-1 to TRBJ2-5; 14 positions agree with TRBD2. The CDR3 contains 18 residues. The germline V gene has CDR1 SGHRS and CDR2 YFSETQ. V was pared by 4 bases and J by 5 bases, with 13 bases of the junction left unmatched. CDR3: CASSRGTSGRRGRETQYF. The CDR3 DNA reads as TGCGCCAGCAGCCGGGGGACTAGCGGGAGACGGGGGCGGGAGACCCAGTACTTC.

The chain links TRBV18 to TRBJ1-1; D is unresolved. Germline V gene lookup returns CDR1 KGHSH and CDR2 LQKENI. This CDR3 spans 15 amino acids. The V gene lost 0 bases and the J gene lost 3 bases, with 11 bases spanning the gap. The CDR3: CASSPPARDYTEAFF. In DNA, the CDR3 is TGTGCCAGCTCACCACCGGCTCGGGATTACACTGAAGCTTTCTTT.

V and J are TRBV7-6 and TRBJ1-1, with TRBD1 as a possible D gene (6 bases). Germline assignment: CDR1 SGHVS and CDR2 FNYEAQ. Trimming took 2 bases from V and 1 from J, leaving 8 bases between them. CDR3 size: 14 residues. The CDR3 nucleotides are TGTGCCAGCAGCTTAAGGGGGAGGAACACTGAAGCTTTCTTT. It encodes CASSLRGRNTEAFF.

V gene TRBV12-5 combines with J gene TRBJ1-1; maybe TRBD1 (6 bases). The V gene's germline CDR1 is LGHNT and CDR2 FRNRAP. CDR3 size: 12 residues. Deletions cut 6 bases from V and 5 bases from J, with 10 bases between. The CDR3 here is CASGPDRTEAFF. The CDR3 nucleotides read TGTGCTAGTGGCCCCGACAGGACTGAAGCTTTCTTT.

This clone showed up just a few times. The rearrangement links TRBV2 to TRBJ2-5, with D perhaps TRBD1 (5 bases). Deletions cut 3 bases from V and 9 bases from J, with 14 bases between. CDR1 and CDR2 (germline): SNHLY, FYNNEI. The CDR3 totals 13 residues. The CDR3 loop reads CASSENTPRAQYF. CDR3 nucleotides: TGTGCCAGCAGTGAGAATACTCCCAGGGCCCAGTACTTC. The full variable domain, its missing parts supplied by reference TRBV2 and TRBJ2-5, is EPEVTQTPSHQVTQMGQEVILRCVPISNHLYFYWYRQILGQKVEFLVSFYNNEISEKSEIFDDQFSVERPDGSNFTLKIRSTKLEDSAMYFCASSENTPRAQYFGPGTRLLVL.

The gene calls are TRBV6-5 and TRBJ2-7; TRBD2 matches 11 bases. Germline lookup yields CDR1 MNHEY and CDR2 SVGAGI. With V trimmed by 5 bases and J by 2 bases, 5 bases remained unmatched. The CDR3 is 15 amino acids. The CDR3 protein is CASSTGLAVTYEQYF. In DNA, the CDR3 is TGTGCCAGCAGTACGGGACTAGCGGTTACCTACGAGCAGTACTTC.

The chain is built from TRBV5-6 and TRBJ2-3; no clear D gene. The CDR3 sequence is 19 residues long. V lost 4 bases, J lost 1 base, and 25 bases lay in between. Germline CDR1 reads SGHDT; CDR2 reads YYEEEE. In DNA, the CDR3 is TGTGCCAGCAGCCCTATTGCTTCCTCTAGAGAAGATCGCACAGATACGCAGTATTTT. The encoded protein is CASSPIASSREDRTDTQYF.

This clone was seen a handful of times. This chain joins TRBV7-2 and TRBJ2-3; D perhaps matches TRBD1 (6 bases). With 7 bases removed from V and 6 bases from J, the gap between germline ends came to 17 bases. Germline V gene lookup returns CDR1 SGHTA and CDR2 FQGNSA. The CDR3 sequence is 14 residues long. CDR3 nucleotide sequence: TGTGCCAGCAACCCCCCAATAGGGGGTGATACGCAGTATTTT. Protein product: CASNPPIGGDTQYF.

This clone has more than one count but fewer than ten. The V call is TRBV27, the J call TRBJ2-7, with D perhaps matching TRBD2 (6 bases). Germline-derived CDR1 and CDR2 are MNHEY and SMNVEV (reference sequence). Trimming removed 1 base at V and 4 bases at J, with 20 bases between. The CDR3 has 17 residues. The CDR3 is CASSLLAGGRSRYEQYF. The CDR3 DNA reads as TGTGCCAGCAGTTTATTGGCTGGAGGGAGGAGCCGATACGAGCAGTACTTC.

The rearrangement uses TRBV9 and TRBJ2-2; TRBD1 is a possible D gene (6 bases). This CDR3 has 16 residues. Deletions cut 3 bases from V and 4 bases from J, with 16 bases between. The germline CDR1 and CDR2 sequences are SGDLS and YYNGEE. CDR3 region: CASSARQAGTTGELFF. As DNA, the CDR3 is TGTGCCAGCAGCGCCCGACAGGCCGGGACCACCGGGGAGCTGTTTTTT.

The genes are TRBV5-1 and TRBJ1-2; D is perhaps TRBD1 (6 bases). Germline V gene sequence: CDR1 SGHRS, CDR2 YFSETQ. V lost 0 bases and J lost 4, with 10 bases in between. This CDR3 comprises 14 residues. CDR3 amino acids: CASSLDRAGYGYTF. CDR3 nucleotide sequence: TGCGCCAGCAGCTTGGACAGGGCGGGCTATGGCTACACCTTC.